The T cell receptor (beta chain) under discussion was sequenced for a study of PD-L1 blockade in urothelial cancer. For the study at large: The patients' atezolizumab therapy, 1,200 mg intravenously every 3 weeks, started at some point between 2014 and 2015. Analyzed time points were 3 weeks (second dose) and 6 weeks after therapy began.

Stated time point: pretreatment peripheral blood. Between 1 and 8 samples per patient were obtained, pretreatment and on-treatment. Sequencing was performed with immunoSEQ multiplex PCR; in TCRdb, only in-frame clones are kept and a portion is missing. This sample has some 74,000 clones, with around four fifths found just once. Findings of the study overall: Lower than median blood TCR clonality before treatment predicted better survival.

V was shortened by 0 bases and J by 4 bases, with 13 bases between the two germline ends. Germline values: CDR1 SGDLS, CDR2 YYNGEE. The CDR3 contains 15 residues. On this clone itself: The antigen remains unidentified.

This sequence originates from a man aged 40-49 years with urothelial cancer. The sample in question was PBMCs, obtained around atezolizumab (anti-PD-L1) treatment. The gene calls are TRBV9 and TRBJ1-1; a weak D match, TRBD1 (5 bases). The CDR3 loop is CASSVGGTGGTEAFF. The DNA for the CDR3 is TGTGCCAGCAGCGTAGGGGGGACGGGGGGCACTGAAGCTTTCTTT.